The rows below give T cell receptor beta chains drawn from one sample of a study of blood T cell repertoires in COVID-19. Produced via immunoSEQ multiplex PCR; TCRdb's table is partial and in-frame only. The sample lists hundreds of thousands of clones; approximately 91% were seen once. Sequencing was carried out using PBMCs or T cells enriched from blood (not recorded which). These receptors came from a woman aged 30 to 39 who had recovered from COVID-19. Each CDR3 is given with its conserved first and last residue. D genes are given only for firm matches. Where a row states a size, it is once, few, many or the class of an expanded clone; other rows omit it.

cdr3_length j_call v_call clone_size d_call cdr3_aa cdr3_nt
14 TRBJ1-1 TRBV7-6 - TRBD1 CASSFIRGSLGAFF TGTGCCAGCAGCTTTATCAGGGGGAGTTTGGGAGCTTTCTTT
13 TRBJ1-1 TRBV18 - - CASSPGSGTEAFF TGTGCCAGCTCACCAGGATCGGGGACTGAAGCTTTCTTT
15 TRBJ2-5 TRBV28 - - CASSLQGALQETQYF TGTGCCAGCAGTTTACAGGGCGCTCTCCAAGAGACCCAGTACTTC
17 TRBJ2-2 TRBV5-1 once TRBD2 CASSYQSSSGEPRELFF TGCGCCAGCAGCTACCAATCGTCTAGCGGGGAACCCAGGGAGCTGTTTTTT
16 TRBJ2-7 TRBV5-4 - TRBD2 CASSPSQGLAIYEQYF TGTGCCAGCAGCCCGTCTCAGGGACTAGCTATCTACGAGCAGTACTTC
16 TRBJ1-4 TRBV24-1 - TRBD1 CATRRDSATTNEKLFF TGTGCCACCCGCCGGGACAGTGCCACAACTAATGAAAAACTGTTTTTT
12 TRBJ1-2 TRBV29-1 - TRBD1 CSGDREPYGYTF TGCAGCGGAGACAGGGAACCCTATGGCTACACCTTC
17 TRBJ1-2 TRBV27 - TRBD1 CASSRAETGRANYGYTF TGTGCCAGCAGTAGAGCGGAGACAGGGCGAGCTAACTATGGCTACACCTTC
17 TRBJ1-1 TRBV2 - TRBD1 CASSVGKTGGLNTEAFF TGTGCCAGCAGTGTCGGGAAGACAGGGGGGCTGAACACTGAAGCTTTCTTT
11 TRBJ1-4 TRBV7-6 - - CASSQNEKLFF TGTGCCAGCAGCCAAAATGAAAAACTGTTTTTT
15 TRBJ2-2 TRBV9 - TRBD2 CASSLQREGPGELFF TGTGCCAGCAGCCTTCAGCGGGAGGGTCCCGGGGAGCTGTTTTTT
15 TRBJ1-5 TRBV5-1 - - CASSLIGGEGQPQHF TGCGCCAGCAGCTTGATCGGGGGGGAGGGTCAGCCCCAGCATTTT
16 TRBJ2-1 TRBV5-1 - - CASSLGGRTNLNEQFF TGCGCCAGCAGCTTGGGGGGGCGCACCAATCTCAATGAGCAGTTCTTC
14 TRBJ1-1 TRBV5-1 - - CASSINSLNTEAFF TGCGCCAGCAGTATTAACAGCTTGAACACTGAAGCTTTCTTT
14 TRBJ2-5 TRBV19 - TRBD2 CASSARSGGETQYF TGTGCCAGTAGTGCGAGAAGCGGGGGCGAGACCCAGTACTTC
15 TRBJ2-7 TRBV6-5 - TRBD1 CASSTPQGARDEQYF TGTGCCAGCAGTACGCCCCAGGGGGCGCGGGACGAGCAGTACTTC
13 TRBJ1-6 TRBV12-3/TRBV12-4 - - CASATGYNSPLHF TGTGCCAGCGCAACCGGCTATAATTCACCCCTCCACTTT
13 TRBJ2-7 TRBV5-1 - TRBD1 CASSPTGVGEQYF TGCGCCAGCAGCCCTACAGGGGTAGGCGAGCAGTACTTC
16 TRBJ2-5 TRBV5-1 - TRBD2 CASSLALAGVGETQYF TGCGCCAGCAGCTTGGCGCTAGCGGGAGTCGGCGAGACCCAGTACTTC
15 TRBJ1-6 TRBV30 few - CAWSAGGALGSPLHF TGTGCCTGGAGTGCGGGCGGGGCCTTGGGGTCACCCCTCCACTTT
16 TRBJ1-6 TRBV28 - - CASSRVKGNANSPLHF TGTGCCAGCAGTCGCGTCAAGGGGAACGCGAATTCACCCCTCCACTTT
13 TRBJ1-2 TRBV19 - - CASSMEGTSGYTF TGTGCCAGTAGTATGGAGGGGACCAGTGGCTACACCTTC
17 TRBJ1-1 TRBV5-1 - TRBD1 CASSLGDREFFWTEAFF TGCGCCAGCAGCTTGGGGGACAGGGAATTTTTTTGGACTGAAGCTTTCTTT
17 TRBJ2-1 TRBV7-9 - TRBD2 CASSKGGLAGWDNEQFF TGTGCCAGCAGCAAAGGGGGGCTAGCGGGATGGGACAATGAGCAGTTCTTC
16 TRBJ2-3 TRBV27 - - CASSLSSGQEADTQYF TGTGCCAGCAGTTTATCTAGCGGTCAGGAGGCAGATACGCAGTATTTT
15 TRBJ2-1 TRBV7-8 - - CASSPRVRRSNEQFF TGTGCCAGCAGCCCTCGAGTCCGCCGTTCCAATGAGCAGTTCTTC
14 TRBJ2-7 TRBV15 - TRBD2 CATSRRDYFYEQYF TGTGCCACCAGCCGAAGGGACTACTTCTACGAGCAGTACTTC
17 TRBJ2-2 TRBV7-3 once TRBD2 CASSLRLAGGFGGELFF TGTGCCAGCAGCTTAAGGCTAGCGGGAGGGTTCGGCGGGGAGCTGTTTTTT
16 TRBJ1-1 TRBV2 - TRBD1 CATALTGTGGRTEAFF TGTGCCACCGCTTTGACGGGGACAGGGGGAAGGACTGAAGCTTTCTTT
16 TRBJ1-1 TRBV19 few - CASSIDQVRGNTEAFF TGTGCCAGTAGTATAGATCAAGTAAGGGGGAACACTGAAGCTTTCTTT
14 TRBJ1-3 TRBV25-1 - - CASSDSRVSNTIYF TGTGCCAGCAGTGACAGCAGGGTGTCAAACACCATATATTTT
13 TRBJ1-4 TRBV30 - - CAWTSSGARKLFF TGTGCCTGGACTTCGTCAGGGGCAAGAAAACTGTTTTTT
13 TRBJ2-2 TRBV7-3 - - CASSSGLNGELFF TGTGCCAGCAGCTCTGGACTTAACGGGGAGCTGTTTTTT
13 TRBJ1-4 TRBV5-1 - - CASSSTVNEKLFF TGCGCCAGCAGCTCGACAGTAAATGAAAAACTGTTTTTT
13 TRBJ1-3 TRBV19 - TRBD1 CASRGTALNTIYF TGTGCCAGTAGAGGGACAGCCCTGAACACCATATATTTT
14 TRBJ2-2 TRBV10-3 - TRBD1 CAISRGWDTGELFF TGTGCCATCAGCAGGGGGTGGGACACCGGGGAGCTGTTTTTT
15 TRBJ1-2 TRBV30 - TRBD1 CAWSHRNRGGYGYTF TGTGCCTGGAGTCATCGGAACAGGGGCGGCTATGGCTACACCTTC
13 TRBJ1-1 TRBV7-6 - - CASSAGQGTEAFF TGTGCCAGCAGCGCCGGGCAGGGGACTGAAGCTTTCTTT
14 TRBJ1-2 TRBV11-2 once TRBD1 CASSFGNRGSGYTF TGTGCCAGCAGCTTTGGAAACAGGGGATCTGGCTACACCTTC
16 TRBJ2-1 TRBV19 once - CASSISGLALLNEQFF TGTGCCAGTAGTATATCGGGTTTGGCACTTCTCAATGAGCAGTTCTTC
13 TRBJ1-1 TRBV10-1 - - CASSRGSSEEAFF TGCGCCAGCAGTCGGGGATCCAGCGAAGAAGCTTTCTTT
14 TRBJ1-5 TRBV20-1 - - CSASKQGPNQPQHF TGCAGTGCTAGTAAACAGGGACCCAATCAGCCCCAGCATTTT
14 TRBJ2-5 TRBV20-1 - - CSASRGQPRETQYF TGCAGTGCTAGTCGCGGACAGCCTAGGGAGACCCAGTACTTC
15 TRBJ2-7 TRBV6-2/TRBV6-3 - - CASSYRPGLTYEQYF TGTGCCAGCAGTTACAGGCCAGGCCTAACGTACGAGCAGTACTTC
14 TRBJ2-7 TRBV28 - TRBD1 CASRGTGGGYEQYF TGTGCCAGCAGGGGAACAGGGGGAGGCTACGAGCAGTACTTC
11 TRBJ1-2 TRBV6-5 - - CASSSAGGYTF TGTGCCAGCAGTTCAGCAGGGGGCTACACCTTC
16 TRBJ1-6 TRBV19 - - CASSPLQGNHNSPLHF TGTGCCAGTAGCCCCCTACAGGGAAATCATAATTCACCCCTCCACTTT
15 TRBJ1-4 TRBV5-1 - - CASSPLLGGEEKLFF TGCGCCAGCAGCCCGCTTTTGGGGGGGGAAGAAAAACTGTTTTTT
14 TRBJ2-5 TRBV5-1 - TRBD1 CASSRGQIQETQYF TGCGCCAGCAGCCGGGGACAGATTCAAGAGACCCAGTACTTC
16 TRBJ1-2 TRBV4-3 - TRBD1 CASSQGQGAVVYGYTF TGCGCCAGCAGCCAAGGACAGGGGGCGGTAGTCTATGGCTACACCTTC
13 TRBJ1-1 TRBV6-5 - TRBD1 CASRVRGRTEAFF TGTGCCAGCAGGGTCAGGGGGCGAACTGAAGCTTTCTTT
15 TRBJ1-5 TRBV3-1/TRBV3-2 - TRBD1 CASSQVGTEGQPQHF TGTGCCAGCAGCCAAGTCGGGACAGAGGGACAGCCCCAGCATTTT
13 TRBJ2-1 TRBV6-4 - TRBD2 CASSDSTSGGQFF TGTGCCAGCAGTGACTCGACTAGCGGGGGGCAGTTCTTC
16 TRBJ1-2 TRBV5-1 - - CASSLGGGESGYGYTF TGCGCCAGCAGCTTGGGCGGGGGGGAGTCCGGCTATGGCTACACCTTC
14 TRBJ1-2 TRBV24-1 - TRBD1 CATSDSGTDYGYTF TGTGCCACCAGTGATTCGGGGACAGACTATGGCTACACCTTC
15 TRBJ1-1 TRBV10-3 - - CAISDQGHSNTEAFF TGTGCCATCAGCGACCAGGGACATTCGAACACTGAAGCTTTCTTT